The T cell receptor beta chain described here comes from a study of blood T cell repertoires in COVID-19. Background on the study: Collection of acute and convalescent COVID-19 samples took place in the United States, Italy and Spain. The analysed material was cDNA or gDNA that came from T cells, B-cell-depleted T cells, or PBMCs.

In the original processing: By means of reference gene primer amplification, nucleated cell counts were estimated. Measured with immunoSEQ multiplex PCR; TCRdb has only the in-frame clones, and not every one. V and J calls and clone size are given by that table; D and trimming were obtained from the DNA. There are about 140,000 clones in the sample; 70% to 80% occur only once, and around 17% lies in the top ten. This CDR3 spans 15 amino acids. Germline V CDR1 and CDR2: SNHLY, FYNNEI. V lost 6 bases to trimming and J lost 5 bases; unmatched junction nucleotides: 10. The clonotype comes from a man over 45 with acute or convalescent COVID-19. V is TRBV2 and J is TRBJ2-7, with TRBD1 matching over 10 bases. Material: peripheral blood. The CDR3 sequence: CASSRPGQGNHEQYF. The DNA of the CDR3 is TGTGCCAGCAGCCGTCCGGGACAGGGGAACCACGAGCAGTACTTC.